This T cell receptor (beta chain) originates from a study of blood T cell repertoires in COVID-19. Looking at the study overall: COVID-19 samples from acute and convalescent phases originated in the United States, Italy and Spain. T cells, B-cell-depleted T cells, or PBMCs supplied cDNA or gDNA.

With 4 bases removed from V and 5 bases from J, the gap between germline ends came to 14 bases. Germline V lookup: CDR1 SGHVS, CDR2 FQNEAQ. This CDR3 has 14 residues. The table lists this clone with a count of one. The authors' processing: Amplification of reference gene primers was used by the study to estimate nucleated cell counts. Here immunoSEQ multiplex PCR was the method, and the copy in TCRdb shows in-frame clones only, minus some. V, J and clone size were drawn from that table, and D and trimming were deduced from the DNA. The data contain about 220,000 clones, around three quarters of them seen just once; the ten biggest clones take up under 8.5%.

J is TRBJ2-5 and V is TRBV7-8; unclear D gene. The sequenced material came from peripheral blood. The TCR comes from a woman in her seventies with acute or convalescent COVID-19. The CDR3 here is CASSYQPERETQYF. The CDR3 nucleotides are TGTGCCAGCAGCTACCAACCCGAGAGGGAGACCCAGTACTTC.